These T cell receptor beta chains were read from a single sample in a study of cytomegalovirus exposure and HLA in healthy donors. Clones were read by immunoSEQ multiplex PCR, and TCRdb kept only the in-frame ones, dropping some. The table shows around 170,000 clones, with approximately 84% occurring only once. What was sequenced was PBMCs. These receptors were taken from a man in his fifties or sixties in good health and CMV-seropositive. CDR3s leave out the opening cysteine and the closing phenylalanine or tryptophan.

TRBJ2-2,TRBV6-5,ASRIAGATGELF
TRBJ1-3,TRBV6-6,ASAPQGYSGNTIY
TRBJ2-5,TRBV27,ASSLSGVAAETQY
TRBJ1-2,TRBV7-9,ASSPGTNYGYT
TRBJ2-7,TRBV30,AWSEWGLAGVEQY
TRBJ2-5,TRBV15,ATSRDLGGETQY
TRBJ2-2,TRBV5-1,ASSTGQGDAGELF
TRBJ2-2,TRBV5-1,ASSLRQNTGELF
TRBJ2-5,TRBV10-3,AISDRGKETQY
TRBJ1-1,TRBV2,ASGQEGNTEAF
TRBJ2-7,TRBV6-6,ASSYSADYEQY
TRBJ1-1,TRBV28,ASPGLTAQNTEAF
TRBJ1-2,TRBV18,ASSQQYGYT
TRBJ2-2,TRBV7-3,ASSSSLAGGTGELF
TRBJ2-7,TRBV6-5,ASSLRTSPLSQQY
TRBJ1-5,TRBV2,ASSGRDRDQPQH
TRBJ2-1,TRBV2,ASRDPSGTSGFNEQF
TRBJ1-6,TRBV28,ASSLGHAGSPLH
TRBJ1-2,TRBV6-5,ASSYAQGGYT
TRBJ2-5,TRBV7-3,ASSSTGLGETQY
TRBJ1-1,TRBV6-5,ASSSKQFTYTEAF
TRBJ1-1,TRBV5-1,ASSSRTGKMNTEAF
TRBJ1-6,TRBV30,AWSRGIVDSPLH
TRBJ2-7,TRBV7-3,ASSLDRGREQY
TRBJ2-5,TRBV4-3,ASSQDDMASGGRETQY
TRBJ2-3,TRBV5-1,ASSSNKRGGTDTQY
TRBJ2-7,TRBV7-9,ASSLDVGAISYEQY
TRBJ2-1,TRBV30,AWSVPLSLTGNEQF
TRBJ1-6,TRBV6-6,ASGTTGWNSPLH
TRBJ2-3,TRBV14,ASSHRIAGRTDTQY
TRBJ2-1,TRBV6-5,ASSPSGAGQF
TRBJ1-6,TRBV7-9,ASSLGTGWNSPLH
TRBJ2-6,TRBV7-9,ASSQAGLDSGANVLT
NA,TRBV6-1,ASRSDAGGMYEQY
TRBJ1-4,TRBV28,ASTILGNRNEKLF
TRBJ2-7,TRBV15,ATRQGPYEQY
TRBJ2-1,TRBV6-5,ASSKTSGLYNEQF
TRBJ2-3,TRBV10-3,AISPWASGITDTQY
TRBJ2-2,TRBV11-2,ASSPPGAGTGELF
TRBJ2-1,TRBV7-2,ASSRRLAGGNNEQF
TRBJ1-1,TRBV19,ASSPYQGQGPAF
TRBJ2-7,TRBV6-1,ASSEFETPGYEQY
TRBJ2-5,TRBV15,ATSAVSRRETQY
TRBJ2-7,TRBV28,ASSLGGYEQY
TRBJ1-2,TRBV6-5,ASTSRGAGGYT
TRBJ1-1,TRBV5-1,ASSFGQGSGTEAF
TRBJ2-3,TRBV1,TSSQTSTGVRGPDTQY
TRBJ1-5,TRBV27,ASSLSAGENQPQH
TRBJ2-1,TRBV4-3,ASSQDRTHKEGAYNEQF
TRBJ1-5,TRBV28,ATIRGHQPQH
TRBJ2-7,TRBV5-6,ASSLGFQATYEQY
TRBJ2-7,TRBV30,AWSVRYRQSYEQY